This is a list of T cell receptor beta chains from one sample in a study of spatial heterogeneity in lung cancer. TCRdb processed the 5' RACE reads anew with MiXCR; each CDR3 protein has one entry. The sample carries approximately 17,000 distinct CDR3 sequences, about a fifth recorded once. The specimen was PBMCs, collected at follow-up. The receptors shown here come from a male donor with early-stage non-small cell lung cancer. CDR3s include the opening cysteine and the closing phenylalanine or tryptophan. A D gene is named only where the DNA matches it firmly. The size entry is marked missing in some rows and otherwise reads once, few, many or a size class.

>TRBV4-1|TRBJ1-5|-|-
TGCGCCAGCAGTCTCGGGACGGCGGGCAATCAGCCCCAGCATTTT
CASSLGTAGNQPQHF
>TRBV6-2/TRBV6-3|TRBJ2-1|-|-
TGTGCCAGCAGAAACCTTCGGGACCGAGACAATGAGCAGTTCTTC
CASRNLRDRDNEQFF
>TRBV7-9|TRBJ1-1|TRBD1|-
TGTGCCAGCAGCCCTCACCGGACAGGGTCGGACACTGAAGCTTTCTTT
CASSPHRTGSDTEAFF
>TRBV7-2|TRBJ2-7|TRBD1|-
TGTGCCAGCAGCTCGACCCGGGACAGGGCGTACGAGCAGTACTTC
CASSSTRDRAYEQYF
>TRBV20-1|TRBJ1-6|-|few
TGCAGTGCTAGAGATGGGGGCCCGAATAATTCACCCCTCCACTTT
CSARDGGPNNSPLHF
>TRBV27|TRBJ1-2|-|many
TGTGCCAGCAAACTAGACGGATCTAACTATGGCTACACCTTC
CASKLDGSNYGYTF
>TRBV12-5|TRBJ1-5|TRBD1|few
TGTGCTAGTGGGTCGGGACAGGGGGCCGTTCAGCCCCAGCATTTT
CASGSGQGAVQPQHF
>TRBV2|TRBJ2-1|-|-
TGTGCCAGCAGTGTAGCTGACAATGAGCAGTTCTTC
CASSVADNEQFF
>TRBV7-2|TRBJ2-3|-|few
TGTGCCAGCAGCCCCCGGCGACGGACCACAGATACGCAGTATTTT
CASSPRRRTTDTQYF
>TRBV20-1|TRBJ1-2|-|-
TGCAGTGCTAGAGACTTTGGTCTCCTCCATGGCTACACCTTC
CSARDFGLLHGYTF
>TRBV5-1|TRBJ2-7|-|few
TGCGCCAGCAGCGACGACTCCTCCTACGAGCAGTACTTC
CASSDDSSYEQYF
>TRBV10-1|TRBJ2-5|-|many
TGCGCCAGCAGTGATGGTGGGGGGAGAGAGACCCAGTACTTC
CASSDGGGRETQYF
>TRBV5-4|TRBJ1-4|-|once
TGTGCCAGCAGCCCGGATCTCGATGAAAAACTGTTTTTT
CASSPDLDEKLFF
>TRBV12-3/TRBV12-4|TRBJ2-2|-|many
TGTGCCAGCAGTTTATCGCGCCTGTACACCGGGGAGCTGTTTTTT
CASSLSRLYTGELFF
>TRBV9|TRBJ1-3|-|few
TGTGCCAGCAGCGTAGAGGGGTCTGGAAACACCATATATTTT
CASSVEGSGNTIYF
>TRBV7-9|TRBJ1-1|-|-
TGTGCCAGCAGCTTAGCGTCTTATAACACTGAAGCTTTCTTT
CASSLASYNTEAFF
>TRBV7-2|TRBJ1-4|TRBD1|-
TGTGCCAGCAGCACCCGGACAGGGTGGACTAATGAAAAACTGTTTTTT
CASSTRTGWTNEKLFF
>TRBV5-1|TRBJ1-2|-|-
TGCGCCAGCAGCGGAAATGGGCCCCCGGCGGGCTACACCTTC
CASSGNGPPAGYTF
>TRBV7-2|TRBJ2-7|TRBD1|medium-sized
TGTGCCAGCAGCTTGGACAGGGGGGCGTACGAGCAGTACTTC
CASSLDRGAYEQYF
>TRBV7-2|TRBJ2-5|-|few
TGTGCCAGCAGCTTAGCCGGGACCAAATGGGCCCAGTACTTC
CASSLAGTKWAQYF
>TRBV19|TRBJ2-2|-|-
TGTGCCAATTCCACTCCGGGCCCTAAAGCGAACACCGGGGAGCTGTTTTTT
CANSTPGPKANTGELFF